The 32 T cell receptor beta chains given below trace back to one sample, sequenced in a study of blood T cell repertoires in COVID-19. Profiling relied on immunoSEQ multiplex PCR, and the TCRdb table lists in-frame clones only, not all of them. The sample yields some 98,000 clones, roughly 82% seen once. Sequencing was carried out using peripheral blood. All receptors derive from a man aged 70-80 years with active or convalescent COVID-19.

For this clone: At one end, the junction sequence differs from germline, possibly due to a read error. The CDR3 DNA reads TGTGCCAGCACCCAAGGACAGGGGGATACTGAAGCTTTCTTT. Amino acids: CASTQGQGDTEAFF. The chain uses TRBV3-1 (or the pseudogene TRBV3-2) and TRBJ1-1, with 10 bases aligning to TRBD1. This CDR3 is built from 14 residues. The germline V gene has CDR1 LGHDT and CDR2 YNNKEL (reference sequence).

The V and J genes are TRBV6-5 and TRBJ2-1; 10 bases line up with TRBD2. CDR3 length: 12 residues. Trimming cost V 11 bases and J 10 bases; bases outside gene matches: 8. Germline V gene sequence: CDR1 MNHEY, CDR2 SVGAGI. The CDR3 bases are TGTGCCTCCTCAGCGGGGGGGAGGGAGCAGTTCTTC. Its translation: CASSAGGREQFF.

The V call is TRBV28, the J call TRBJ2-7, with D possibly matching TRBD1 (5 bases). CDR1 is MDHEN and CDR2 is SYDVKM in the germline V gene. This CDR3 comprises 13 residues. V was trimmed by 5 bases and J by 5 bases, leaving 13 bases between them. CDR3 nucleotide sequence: TGTGCCAGCAGTAATCTCCAGGGCCACGAGCAGTACTTC. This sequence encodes CASSNLQGHEQYF.

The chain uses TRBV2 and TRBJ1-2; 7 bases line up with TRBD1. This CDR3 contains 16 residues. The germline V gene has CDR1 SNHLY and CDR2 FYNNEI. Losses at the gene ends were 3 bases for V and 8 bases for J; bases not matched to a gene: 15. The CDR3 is CASSELGGQAGGGYTF. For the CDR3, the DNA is TGTGCCAGCAGTGAGCTAGGAGGACAGGCGGGGGGCGGCTACACCTTC. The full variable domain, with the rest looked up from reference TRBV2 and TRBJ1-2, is EPEVTQTPSHQVTQMGQEVILRCVPISNHLYFYWYRQILGQKVEFLVSFYNNEISEKSEIFDDQFSVERPDGSNFTLKIRSTKLEDSAMYFCASSELGGQAGGGYTFGSGTRLTVV.

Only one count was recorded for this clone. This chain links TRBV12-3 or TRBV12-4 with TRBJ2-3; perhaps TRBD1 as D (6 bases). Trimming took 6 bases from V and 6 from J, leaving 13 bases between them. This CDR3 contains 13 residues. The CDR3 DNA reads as TGTGCCAGCAGGCCCACAGGGCTGGATACGCAGTATTTT. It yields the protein CASRPTGLDTQYF.

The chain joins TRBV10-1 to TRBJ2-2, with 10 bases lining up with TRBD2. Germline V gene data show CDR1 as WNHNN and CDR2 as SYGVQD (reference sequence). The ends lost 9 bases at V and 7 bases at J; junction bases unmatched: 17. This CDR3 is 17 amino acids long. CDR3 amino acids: CARIPRKVAGGGGELFF. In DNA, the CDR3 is TGCGCCAGGATCCCCCGCAAGGTAGCGGGGGGAGGCGGGGAGCTGTTTTTT.

CDR3 in DNA: TGTGCCAGCAGTTGGCTGCGGGAGCTGTTTTTT. This sequence encodes CASSWLRELFF. The chain recombines TRBV12-3 or TRBV12-4 with TRBJ2-2; D call uncertain. Between the trimmed V and J ends, which lost 4 bases and 9 bases, there was a span of 6 bases. The CDR3 has 11 residues.

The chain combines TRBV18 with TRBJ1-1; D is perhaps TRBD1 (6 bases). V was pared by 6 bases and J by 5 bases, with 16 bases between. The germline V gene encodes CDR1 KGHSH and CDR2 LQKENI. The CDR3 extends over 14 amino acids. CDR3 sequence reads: CASSLQQGITEAFF. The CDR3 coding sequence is TGTGCCAGCTCTCTTCAACAGGGTATTACTGAAGCTTTCTTT.

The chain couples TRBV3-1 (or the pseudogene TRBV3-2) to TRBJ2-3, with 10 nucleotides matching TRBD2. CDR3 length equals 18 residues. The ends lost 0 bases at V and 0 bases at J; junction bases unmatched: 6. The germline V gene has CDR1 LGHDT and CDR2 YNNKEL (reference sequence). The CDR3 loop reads CASSQESLAGASTDTQYF. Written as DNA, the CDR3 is TGTGCCAGCAGCCAAGAGAGCCTAGCGGGGGCAAGCACAGATACGCAGTATTTT.

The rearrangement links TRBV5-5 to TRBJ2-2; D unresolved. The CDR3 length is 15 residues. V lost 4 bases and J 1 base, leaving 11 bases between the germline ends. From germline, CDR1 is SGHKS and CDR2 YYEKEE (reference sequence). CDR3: CASSPGTGNTGELFF. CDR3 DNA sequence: TGTGCCAGCAGCCCCGGTACGGGGAACACCGGGGAGCTGTTTTTT. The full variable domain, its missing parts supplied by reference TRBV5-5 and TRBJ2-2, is DAGVTQSPTHLIKTRGQQVTLRCSPISGHKSVSWYQQVLGQGPQFIFQYYEKEERGRGNFPDRFSARQFPNYSSELNVNALLLGDSALYLCASSPGTGNTGELFFGEGSRLTVL.

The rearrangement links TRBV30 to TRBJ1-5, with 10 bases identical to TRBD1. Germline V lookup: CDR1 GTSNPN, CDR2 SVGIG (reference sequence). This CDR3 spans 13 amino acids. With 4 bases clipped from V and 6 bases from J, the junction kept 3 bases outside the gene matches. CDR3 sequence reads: CAWTTGGRQPQHF. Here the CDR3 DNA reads TGTGCCTGGACGACAGGGGGCCGTCAGCCCCAGCATTTT.

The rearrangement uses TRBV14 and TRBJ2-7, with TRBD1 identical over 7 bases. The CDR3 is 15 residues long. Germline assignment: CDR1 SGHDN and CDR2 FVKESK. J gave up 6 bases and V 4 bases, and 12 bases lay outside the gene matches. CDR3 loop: CASSLDRVPFAEQYF. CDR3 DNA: TGTGCCAGCAGCCTCGACAGGGTGCCATTCGCCGAGCAGTACTTC.

CDR3 DNA sequence: TGCGCCAGCAGCTTGGTGCCGCGGGGCACCTATAGTAGCAATCAGCCCCAGCATTTT. It specifies CASSLVPRGTYSSNQPQHF. V gene TRBV5-1 combines with J gene TRBJ1-5; tentative D call: TRBD1 (5 bases). With 0 bases removed from V and 0 bases from J, the gap between germline ends came to 19 bases. The length of the CDR3 is 19 residues. Per germline, CDR1 SGHRS and CDR2 YFSETQ.

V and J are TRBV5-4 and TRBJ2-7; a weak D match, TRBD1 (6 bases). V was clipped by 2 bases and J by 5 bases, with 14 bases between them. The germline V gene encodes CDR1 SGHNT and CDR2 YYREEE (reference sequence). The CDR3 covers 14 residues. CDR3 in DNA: TGTGCCAGCAGCTTACCCGGACAGAACCACGAGCAGTACTTC. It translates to CASSLPGQNHEQYF.

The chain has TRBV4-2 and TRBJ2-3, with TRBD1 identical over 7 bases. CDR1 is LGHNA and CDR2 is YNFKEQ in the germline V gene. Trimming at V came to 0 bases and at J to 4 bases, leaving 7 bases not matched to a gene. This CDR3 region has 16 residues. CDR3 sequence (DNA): TGTGCCAGCAGCCAAGACGGGCGAGGGGGCGCAGATACGCAGTATTTT. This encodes CASSQDGRGGADTQYF.

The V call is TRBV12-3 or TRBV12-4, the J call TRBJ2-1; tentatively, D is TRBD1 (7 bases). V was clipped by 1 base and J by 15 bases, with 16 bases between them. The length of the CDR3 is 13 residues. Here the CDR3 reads CASSLGGRGVMFF. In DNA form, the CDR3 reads TGTGCCAGCAGTTTAGGAGGCAGGGGGGTTATGTTCTTC.

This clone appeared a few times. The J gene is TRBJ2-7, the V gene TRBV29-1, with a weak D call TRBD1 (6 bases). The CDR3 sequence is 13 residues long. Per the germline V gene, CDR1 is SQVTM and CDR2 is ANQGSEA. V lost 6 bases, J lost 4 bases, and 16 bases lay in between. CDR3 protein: CSVSGTGLYEQYF. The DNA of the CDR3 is TGCAGCGTGTCCGGAACAGGGTTATACGAGCAGTACTTC.

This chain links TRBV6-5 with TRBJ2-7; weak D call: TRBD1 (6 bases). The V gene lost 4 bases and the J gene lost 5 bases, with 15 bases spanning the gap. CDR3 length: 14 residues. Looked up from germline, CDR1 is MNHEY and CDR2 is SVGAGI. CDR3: CASSLGLTGNEQYF. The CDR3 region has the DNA TGTGCCAGCAGTTTGGGGCTCACAGGGAACGAGCAGTACTTC.

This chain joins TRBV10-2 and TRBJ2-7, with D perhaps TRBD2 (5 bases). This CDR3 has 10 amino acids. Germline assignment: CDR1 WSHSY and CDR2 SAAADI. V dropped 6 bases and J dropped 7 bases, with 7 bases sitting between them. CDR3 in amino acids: CASRSGEQYF. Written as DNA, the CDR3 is TGCGCCAGCAGATCGGGAGAGCAGTACTTC.

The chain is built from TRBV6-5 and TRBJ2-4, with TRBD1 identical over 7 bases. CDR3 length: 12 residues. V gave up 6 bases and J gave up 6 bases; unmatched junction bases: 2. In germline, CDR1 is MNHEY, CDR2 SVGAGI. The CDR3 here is CASSRDRNIQYF. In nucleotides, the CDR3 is TGTGCCAGCAGCCGGGACAGAAACATTCAGTACTTC.

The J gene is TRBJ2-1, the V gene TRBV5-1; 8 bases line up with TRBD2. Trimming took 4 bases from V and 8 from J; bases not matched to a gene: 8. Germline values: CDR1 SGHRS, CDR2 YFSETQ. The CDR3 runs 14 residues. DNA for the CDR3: TGCGCCAGCAGCCCCCGGGAGGGCGGCGATGAGCAGTTCTTC. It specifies CASSPREGGDEQFF.

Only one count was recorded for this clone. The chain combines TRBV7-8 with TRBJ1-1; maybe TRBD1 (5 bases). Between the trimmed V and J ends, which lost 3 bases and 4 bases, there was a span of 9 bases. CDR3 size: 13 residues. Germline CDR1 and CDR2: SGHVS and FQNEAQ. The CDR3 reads CASSLGGSTEAFF. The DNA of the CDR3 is TGTGCCAGCAGCTTGGGGGGGAGCACTGAAGCTTTCTTT.

The CDR3 region is CASSERAYTGSGNTIYF. Here the CDR3 DNA reads TGTGCCAGCAGTGAACGAGCGTACACAGGATCTGGAAACACCATATATTTT. This chain uses TRBV6-1 with TRBJ1-3, with a weak D call TRBD1 (5 bases). Germline CDR1 and CDR2: MNHNS and SASEGT. V was shortened by 2 bases and J by 1 base, with 15 bases between the two germline ends. The CDR3 is 17 residues long.

The CDR3 sequence: CASSLSVAVDTEAFF. For the CDR3, the DNA is TGTGCCAGCAGCCTCTCGGTAGCGGTCGACACTGAAGCTTTCTTT. The gene calls are TRBV9 and TRBJ1-1, with no clear D. V was pared by 4 bases and J by 3 bases, with 16 bases between. CDR1 SGDLS and CDR2 YYNGEE come from the germline V gene. The CDR3 length is 15 residues.

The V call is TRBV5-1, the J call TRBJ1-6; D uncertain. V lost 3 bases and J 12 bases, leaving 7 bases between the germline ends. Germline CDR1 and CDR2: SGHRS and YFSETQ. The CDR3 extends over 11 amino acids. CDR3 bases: TGCGCCAGCAGCTCGCCGGGACCCCTCCACTTT. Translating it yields CASSSPGPLHF.

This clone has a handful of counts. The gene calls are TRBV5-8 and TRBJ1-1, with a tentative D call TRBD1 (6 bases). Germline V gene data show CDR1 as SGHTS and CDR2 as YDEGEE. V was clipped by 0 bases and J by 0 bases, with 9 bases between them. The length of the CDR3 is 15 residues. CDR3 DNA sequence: TGTGCCAGCAGCTTGGATCACAGGGTGAACACTGAAGCTTTCTTT. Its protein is CASSLDHRVNTEAFF.

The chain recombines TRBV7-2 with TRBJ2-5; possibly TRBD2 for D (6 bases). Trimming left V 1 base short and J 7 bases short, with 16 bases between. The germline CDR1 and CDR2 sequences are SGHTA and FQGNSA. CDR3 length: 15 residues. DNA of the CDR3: TGTGCCAGCAGCTTAGAGGCGGGACTCCCCGGGACCCAGTACTTC. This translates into CASSLEAGLPGTQYF.

This CDR3 is CASSEAGQQGKYEQYF. In DNA form, the CDR3 reads TGTGCCAGCAGTGAAGCGGGACAGCAAGGCAAGTACGAGCAGTACTTC. This chain connects TRBV6-1 to TRBJ2-7, with TRBD1 matching over 7 bases. The CDR3 covers 16 residues. From germline, CDR1 is MNHNS and CDR2 SASEGT. Trimming at V came to 0 bases and at J to 4 bases, leaving 9 bases not matched to a gene.

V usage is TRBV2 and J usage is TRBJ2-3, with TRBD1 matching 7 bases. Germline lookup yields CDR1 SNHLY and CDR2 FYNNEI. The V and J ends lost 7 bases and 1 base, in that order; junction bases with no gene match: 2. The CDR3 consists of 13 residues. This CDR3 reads CASNQGGTDTQYF. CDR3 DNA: TGTGCCAGCAATCAGGGGGGCACAGATACGCAGTATTTT.

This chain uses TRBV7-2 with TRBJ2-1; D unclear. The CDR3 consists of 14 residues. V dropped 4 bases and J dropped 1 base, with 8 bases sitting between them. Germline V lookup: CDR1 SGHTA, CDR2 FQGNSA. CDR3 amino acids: CASSSLRSYNEQFF. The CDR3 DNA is TGTGCCAGCAGCTCCCTACGGTCCTACAATGAGCAGTTCTTC.

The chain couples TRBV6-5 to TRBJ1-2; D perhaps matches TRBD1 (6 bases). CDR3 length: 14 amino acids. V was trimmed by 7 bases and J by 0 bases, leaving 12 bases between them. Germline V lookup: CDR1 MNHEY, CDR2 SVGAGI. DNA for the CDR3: TGTGCCAGCACTCACAGGGCAACTAACTATGGCTACACCTTC. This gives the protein CASTHRATNYGYTF.

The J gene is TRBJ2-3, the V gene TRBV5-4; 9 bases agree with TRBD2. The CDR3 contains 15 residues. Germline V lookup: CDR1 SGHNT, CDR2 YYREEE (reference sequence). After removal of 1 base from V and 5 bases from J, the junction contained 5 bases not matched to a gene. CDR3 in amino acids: CASSLWGAGGDTQYF. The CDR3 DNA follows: TGTGCCAGCAGCTTGTGGGGAGCGGGGGGAGATACGCAGTATTTT.